This entry lists 23 T cell receptor beta chains sequenced from one sample in a study of cytomegalovirus exposure and HLA in healthy donors. Amplification used 60 Vbeta primers and 13 Jbeta primers. Clones were read by immunoSEQ multiplex PCR, and TCRdb kept only the in-frame ones, dropping some. The data hold about 91,000 clones, with around 64% observed a single time. Sequencing used PBMCs. The receptor set was obtained from a human donor in good health.

The chain couples TRBV18 to TRBJ1-1; tentative D call: TRBD1 (6 bases). This CDR3 spans 14 amino acids. Trimming took off 0 bases at V and 4 bases at J, with 9 bases between the two ends. The germline V gene has CDR1 KGHSH and CDR2 LQKENI. The CDR3 reads CASSPPSGVTEAFF. CDR3 coding DNA: TGTGCCAGCTCACCACCGTCAGGGGTCACTGAAGCTTTCTTT.

The V gene is TRBV19, the J gene TRBJ2-5; 7 nucleotides line up with TRBD1. CDR1 and CDR2 from the germline V gene are LNHDA and SQIVND (reference sequence). CDR3 length equals 15 residues. The V and J ends lost 8 bases and 3 bases, in that order; junction bases with no gene match: 12. CDR3 sequence: CASGSAKGTEETQYF. The DNA for the CDR3 is TGTGCCAGTGGATCAGCAAAAGGGACAGAAGAGACCCAGTACTTC. The variable domain in full, with the rest retrieved from reference TRBV19 and TRBJ2-5, is DGGITQSPKYLFRKEGQNVTLSCEQNLNHDAMYWYRQDPGQGLRLIYYSQIVNDFQKGDIAEGYSVSREKKESFPLTVTSAQKNPTAFYLCASGSAKGTEETQYFGPGTRLLVL.

This clone was seen a few times. The V and J genes are TRBV7-8 and TRBJ2-3; 12 bases align to TRBD2. V lost 4 bases to trimming and J lost 1 base; unmatched junction nucleotides: 6. CDR1 and CDR2 (germline): SGHVS, FQNEAQ. This CDR3 is built from 17 residues. The CDR3 reads CASSSPSGGAGTDTQYF. In DNA form, the CDR3 reads TGTGCCAGCAGCTCTCCTAGCGGGGGGGCTGGCACAGATACGCAGTATTTT.

The V gene is TRBV11-2, the J gene TRBJ2-1, with 11 bases identical to TRBD2. CDR1 SGHAT and CDR2 FQNNGV come from the germline V gene. The V and J ends lost 5 bases and 10 bases, in that order; junction bases with no gene match: 7. This CDR3 is built from 14 residues. In nucleotides, the CDR3 is TGTGCCAGCAGCGGGGGACTAGCGGCCTTCGAGCAGTTCTTC. Its translation: CASSGGLAAFEQFF.

The CDR3 DNA is TGTGCCAGCAGCCCCGGGACAAGGAACACCGGGGAGCTGTTTTTT. Translation gives CASSPGTRNTGELFF. The chain recombines TRBV5-4 with TRBJ2-2, with TRBD1 as a possible D gene (6 bases). CDR3 length: 15 residues. Trimming took off 4 bases at V and 1 base at J, with 11 bases between the two ends. The germline gives CDR1 SGHNT, CDR2 YYREEE (reference sequence).

The chain combines TRBV30 with TRBJ1-2, with TRBD1 identical over 7 bases. Germline values: CDR1 GTSNPN, CDR2 SVGIG (reference sequence). The V gene end was trimmed by 0 bases and the J gene end by 6 bases; junction bases not matched to a gene: 19. There are 18 residues in the CDR3. CDR3 loop: CAWSVVGLTGVGMDGYTF. Here the CDR3 DNA reads TGTGCCTGGAGTGTAGTGGGTCTAACAGGGGTTGGGATGGATGGCTACACCTTC.

This clone was seen more than once but under ten times. This rearrangement joins TRBV4-2 to TRBJ1-6, with 7 bases matching TRBD1. The CDR3 runs 15 residues. In germline, CDR1 is LGHNA, CDR2 YNFKEQ. J gave up 10 bases and V 0 bases, and 6 bases lay outside the gene matches. Written as DNA, the CDR3 is TGTGCCAGCAGCCAAGAGCGGTCAGGGGGATCACCCCTCCACTTT. It specifies CASSQERSGGSPLHF.

The chain carries TRBV30 and TRBJ2-4; no reliable D call. This CDR3 region has 12 residues. Trimming pared 8 bases from V and 3 bases from J, leaving 11 bases between. Looked up from germline, CDR1 is GTSNPN and CDR2 is SVGIG (reference sequence). CDR3: CAPPGYKNIQYF. The CDR3 coding sequence is TGTGCCCCCCCCGGGTACAAAAACATTCAGTACTTC.

The genes are TRBV11-2 and TRBJ1-3; 7 nucleotides agree with TRBD1. Germline V gene data show CDR1 as SGHAT and CDR2 as FQNNGV. With V trimmed by 5 bases and J by 3 bases, 4 bases remained unmatched. The CDR3 length is 14 residues. CDR3 residues: CASSTGVGGNTIYF. CDR3 DNA: TGTGCCAGCAGCACAGGGGTAGGTGGAAACACCATATATTTT. Full variable domain (remainder filled in from reference TRBV11-2 and TRBJ1-3): EAGVAQSPRYKIIEKRQSVAFWCNPISGHATLYWYQQILGQGPKLLIQFQNNGVVDDSQLPKDRFSAERLKGVDSTLKIQPAKLEDSAVYLCASSTGVGGNTIYFGEGSWLTVV.

This chain connects TRBV4-1 to TRBJ1-3; 7 bases are shared with TRBD1. Germline V CDR1 and CDR2: MGHRA, YSYEKL. The V segment lost 0 bases and the J segment 2 bases; nucleotides outside the gene matches: 16. The length of the CDR3 is 20 residues. CDR3 coding DNA: TGCGCCAGCAGCCAAGATGGCAGGGGGTTATTAGGTTTTGCTGGAAACACCATATATTTT. The encoded protein is CASSQDGRGLLGFAGNTIYF.

The chain recombines TRBV4-2 with TRBJ1-1; 9 bases match TRBD1. Germline loops: CDR1 LGHNA, CDR2 YNFKEQ. CDR3 size: 15 residues. Trimming at V came to 6 bases and at J to 6 bases, leaving 11 bases not matched to a gene. The CDR3 here is CASRQPGQGWAEAFF. The CDR3 nucleotides read TGTGCCAGCAGGCAACCGGGACAGGGATGGGCTGAAGCTTTCTTT.

V is TRBV5-6 and J is TRBJ1-1, with D possibly TRBD1 on 5 matching bases. There are 13 residues in the CDR3. The V end was cut by 4 bases, the J end by 5 bases, with 12 bases between. Germline V gene data show CDR1 as SGHDT and CDR2 as YYEEEE. The CDR3, as DNA: TGTGCCAGCAGCCCTTCAAGGGGAACTGAAGCTTTCTTT. Amino acids: CASSPSRGTEAFF.

The chain combines TRBV30 with TRBJ1-1; the D is unclear. V lost 2 bases and J lost 1, with 8 bases in between. The CDR3 sequence is 13 residues long. CDR1 GTSNPN and CDR2 SVGIG come from the germline V gene (reference sequence). The CDR3 DNA reads as TGTGCCTGGAGTAGACAATCGAACACTGAAGCTTTCTTT. It yields the protein CAWSRQSNTEAFF.

This clone was seen a single time. The V call is TRBV6-6, the J call TRBJ1-4, with D perhaps matching TRBD1 (5 bases). The CDR3 runs to 13 residues. Trimming took off 5 bases at V and 8 bases at J, with 12 bases between the two ends. Germline CDR1 reads MNHNY; CDR2 reads SVGAGI (reference sequence). This CDR3 is CASSPRDYEKLFF. The CDR3 nucleotides are TGTGCCAGCAGTCCTCGGGACTACGAAAAACTGTTTTTT.

The chain recombines TRBV5-6 with TRBJ2-7, with TRBD1 identical over 9 bases. CDR3 length: 17 amino acids. From germline, CDR1 is SGHDT and CDR2 YYEEEE. J gave up 2 bases and V 0 bases, and 9 bases lay outside the gene matches. The CDR3 DNA sequence: TGTGCCAGCAGCTTGGGAATGCCCCGGACAGGGGCCTACGAGCAGTACTTC. It yields the protein CASSLGMPRTGAYEQYF.

The V and J genes are TRBV10-3 and TRBJ1-2, with D perhaps matching TRBD1 (6 bases). Germline V CDR1 and CDR2: ENHRY, SYGVKD. Trimming cost V 2 bases and J 4 bases, with 11 bases left between them. The CDR3 has 14 residues. The CDR3 DNA is TGTGCCATCAGTGAGCGGACAGATATCTATGGCTACACCTTC. Protein product: CAISERTDIYGYTF.

The chain carries TRBV4-1 and TRBJ2-7; 16 bases map to TRBD2. This CDR3 comprises 18 residues. J lost 2 bases, V lost 5 bases, and 9 bases had no gene match. Germline assignment: CDR1 MGHRA and CDR2 YSYEKL. The chain's CDR3 is CASSLGLAGGPFTYEQYF. CDR3 in DNA: TGCGCCAGCAGCTTGGGACTAGCGGGGGGGCCCTTCACCTACGAGCAGTACTTC.

The chain links TRBV9 to TRBJ2-1, with 11 nucleotides matching TRBD2. Germline V gene data show CDR1 as SGDLS and CDR2 as YYNGEE. This CDR3 has 15 amino acids. V dropped 3 bases and J dropped 5; count of bases not matched to a gene: 4. The CDR3 reads CASSAGLAVNNEQFF. The CDR3 region has the DNA TGTGCCAGCAGCGCGGGACTAGCGGTGAACAATGAGCAGTTCTTC.

The chain uses TRBV19 and TRBJ1-4; D is ambiguous. The V and J ends lost 5 bases and 8 bases respectively, with 15 bases between them. Germline CDR1 reads LNHDA; CDR2 reads SQIVND (reference sequence). The CDR3 extends over 14 amino acids. This chain's CDR3 is CASSEGGWEEKLFF. The DNA of the CDR3 is TGTGCCAGTAGTGAGGGAGGATGGGAGGAAAAACTGTTTTTT.

CDR3 bases: TGTGCCAGCAGCTTACGACCCACGGGACAGGGGAATTCACCCCTCCACTTT. It encodes CASSLRPTGQGNSPLHF. This chain connects TRBV7-9 to TRBJ1-6; 10 bases match TRBD1. This CDR3 spans 17 amino acids. With 2 bases clipped from V and 7 bases from J, the junction kept 8 bases outside the gene matches. Germline V gives CDR1 SEHNR, CDR2 FQNEAQ (reference sequence).

This clone was counted between two and nine times. V usage is TRBV19 and J usage is TRBJ1-1; D remains ambiguous. This CDR3 comprises 13 residues. Between the trimmed V and J ends, which lost 3 bases and 6 bases, there was a span of 11 bases. The V gene's germline CDR1 is LNHDA and CDR2 SQIVND (reference sequence). The CDR3 protein is CASSILPGAEAFF. The CDR3 DNA reads as TGTGCCAGTAGTATTTTACCAGGCGCTGAAGCTTTCTTT. The whole variable domain, filled in from reference TRBV19 and TRBJ1-1, reads DGGITQSPKYLFRKEGQNVTLSCEQNLNHDAMYWYRQDPGQGLRLIYYSQIVNDFQKGDIAEGYSVSREKKESFPLTVTSAQKNPTAFYLCASSILPGAEAFFGQGTRLTVV.

The genes are TRBV7-6 and TRBJ2-1; 9 nucleotides agree with TRBD1. Germline V gene sequence: CDR1 SGHVS, CDR2 FNYEAQ. The CDR3 is made up of 16 amino acids. V shed 5 bases and J 6 bases; nucleotides not matched to a gene: 11. The CDR3 nucleotides are TGTGCCAGCAGCCTCCGGGGACAGGGTAGGATCAATGAGCAGTTCTTC. Translating it yields CASSLRGQGRINEQFF.

The V call is TRBV5-5, the J call TRBJ1-2; no clear D. The CDR3 consists of 15 residues. Trimming took 1 base from V and 2 from J, leaving 12 bases between them. Germline loops: CDR1 SGHKS, CDR2 YYEKEE (reference sequence). DNA of the CDR3: TGTGCCAGCAGCTTGTGGAGCGGCAAGAACTATGGCTACACCTTC. Protein: CASSLWSGKNYGYTF. The complete variable domain, with remaining parts taken from reference TRBV5-5 and TRBJ1-2, reads DAGVTQSPTHLIKTRGQQVTLRCSPISGHKSVSWYQQVLGQGPQFIFQYYEKEERGRGNFPDRFSARQFPNYSSELNVNALLLGDSALYLCASSLWSGKNYGYTFGSGTRLTVV.